The sample holds a few counts of the clone carrying this T cell receptor beta chain. The data originate from a study of blood T cells in healthy people across ages. A sample-barcoded 5' primer and a J-beta primer mix were used in a second PCR of about 6 to 12 cycles. TCRdb re-called the 5' RACE reads through MiXCR, storing one row per CDR3 protein. The data hold approximately 780,000 distinct CDR3 sequences, with roughly 25% observed a single time. These sequences were also reported in another study, on T cells of mothers and their children.

Sequenced sample: blood. This clonotype was sampled from a boy younger than 18 in good health.

CDR3 protein: CASAASGINNEQFF. CDR3 DNA: TGTGCCAGCGCCGCTAGCGGGATAAACAATGAGCAGTTCTTC. The chain couples TRBV18 to TRBJ2-1, with 9 nucleotides matching TRBD2. Unmatched junction bases numbered 7, after V lost 8 bases and J lost 5 bases. CDR3 length: 14 amino acids. Germline CDR1 reads KGHSH; CDR2 reads LQKENI.